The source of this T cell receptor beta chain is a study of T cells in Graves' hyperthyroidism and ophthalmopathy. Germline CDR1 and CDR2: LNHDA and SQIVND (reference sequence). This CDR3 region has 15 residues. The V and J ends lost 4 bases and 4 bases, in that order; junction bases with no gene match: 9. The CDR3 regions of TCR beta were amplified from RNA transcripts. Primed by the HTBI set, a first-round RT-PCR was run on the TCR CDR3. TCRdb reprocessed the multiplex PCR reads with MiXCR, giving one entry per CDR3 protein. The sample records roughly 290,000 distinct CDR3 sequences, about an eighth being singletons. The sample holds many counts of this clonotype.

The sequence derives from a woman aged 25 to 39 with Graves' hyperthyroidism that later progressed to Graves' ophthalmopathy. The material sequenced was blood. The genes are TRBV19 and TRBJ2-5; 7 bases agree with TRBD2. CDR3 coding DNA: TGTGCCAGTAGTACCCTAGCGGCCCCCCCAGAGACCCAGTACTTC. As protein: CASSTLAAPPETQYF. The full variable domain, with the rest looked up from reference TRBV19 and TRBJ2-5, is DGGITQSPKYLFRKEGQNVTLSCEQNLNHDAMYWYRQDPGQGLRLIYYSQIVNDFQKGDIAEGYSVSREKKESFPLTVTSAQKNPTAFYLCASSTLAAPPETQYFGPGTRLLVL.